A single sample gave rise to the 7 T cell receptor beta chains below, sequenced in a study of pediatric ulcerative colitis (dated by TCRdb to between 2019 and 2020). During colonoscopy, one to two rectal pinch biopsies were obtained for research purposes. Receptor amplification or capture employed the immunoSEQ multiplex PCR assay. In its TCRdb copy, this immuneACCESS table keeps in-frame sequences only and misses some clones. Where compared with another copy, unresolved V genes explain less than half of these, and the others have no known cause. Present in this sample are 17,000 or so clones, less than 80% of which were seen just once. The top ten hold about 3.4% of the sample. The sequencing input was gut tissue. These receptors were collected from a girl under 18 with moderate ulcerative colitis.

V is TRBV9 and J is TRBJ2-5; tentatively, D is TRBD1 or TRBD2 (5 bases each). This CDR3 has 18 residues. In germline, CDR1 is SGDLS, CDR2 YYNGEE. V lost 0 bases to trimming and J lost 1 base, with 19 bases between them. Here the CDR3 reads CASSVAYVGRVFQETQYF. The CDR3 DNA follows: TGTGCCAGCAGCGTAGCTTACGTGGGACGGGTATTCCAAGAGACCCAGTACTTC. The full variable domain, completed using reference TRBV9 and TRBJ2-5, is DSGVTQTPKHLITATGQRVTLRCSPRSGDLSVYWYQQSLDQGLQFLIQYYNGEERAKGNILERFSAQQFPDLHSELNLSSLELGDSALYFCASSVAYVGRVFQETQYFGPGTRLLVL.

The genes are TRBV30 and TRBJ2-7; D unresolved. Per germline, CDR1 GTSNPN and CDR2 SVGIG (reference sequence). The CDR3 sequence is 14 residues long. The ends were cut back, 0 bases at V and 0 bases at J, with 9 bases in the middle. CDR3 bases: TGTGCCTGGAGTGTACAGAGCCGCTCCTACGAGCAGTACTTC. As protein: CAWSVQSRSYEQYF.

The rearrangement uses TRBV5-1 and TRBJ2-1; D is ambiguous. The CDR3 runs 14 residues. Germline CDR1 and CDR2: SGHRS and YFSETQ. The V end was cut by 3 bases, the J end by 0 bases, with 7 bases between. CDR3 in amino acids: CASSSVSSYNEQFF. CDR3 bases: TGCGCCAGCAGCTCGGTCAGCTCCTACAATGAGCAGTTCTTC.

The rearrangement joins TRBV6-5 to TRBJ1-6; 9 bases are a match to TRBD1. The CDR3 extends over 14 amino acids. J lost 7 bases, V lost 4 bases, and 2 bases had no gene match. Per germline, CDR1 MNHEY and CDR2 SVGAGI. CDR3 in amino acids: CASSSGQGNSPLHF. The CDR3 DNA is TGTGCCAGCAGTTCCGGACAGGGGAATTCACCCCTCCACTTT.

CDR3 protein: CAISERGGGTEAFF. In DNA, the CDR3 is TGTGCCATCAGTGAGAGGGGAGGGGGCACTGAAGCTTTCTTT. V and J are TRBV10-3 and TRBJ1-1; weak D call: TRBD1 (6 bases). The CDR3 sequence is 14 residues long. CDR1 and CDR2 from the germline V gene are ENHRY and SYGVKD. V was cut by 2 bases and J by 4 bases, with 11 bases left in between.

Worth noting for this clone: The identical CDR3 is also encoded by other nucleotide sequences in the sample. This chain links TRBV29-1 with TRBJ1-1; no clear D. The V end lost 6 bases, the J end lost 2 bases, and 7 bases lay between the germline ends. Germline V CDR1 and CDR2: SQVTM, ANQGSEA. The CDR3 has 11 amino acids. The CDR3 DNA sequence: TGCAGCGTGGTACAAAACACTGAAGCTTTCTTT. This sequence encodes CSVVQNTEAFF.

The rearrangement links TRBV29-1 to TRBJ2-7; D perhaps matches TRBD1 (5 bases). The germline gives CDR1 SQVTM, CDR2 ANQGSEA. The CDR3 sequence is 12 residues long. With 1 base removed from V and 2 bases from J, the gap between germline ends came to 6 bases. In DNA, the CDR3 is TGCAGCGTTGAAGGACAGACCTACGAGCAGTACTTC. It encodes CSVEGQTYEQYF.